A single sample gave rise to the 30 T cell receptor beta chains below, sequenced in a study of blood T cell repertoires in COVID-19. TCRdb's table, derived via immunoSEQ multiplex PCR, lists solely in-frame clones and lacks some. The data show fewer than 250,000 clones, roughly 80% seen once. Sequencing was done on a sample of peripheral blood. These receptor sequences come from a man between 60 and 75 years old with acute or convalescent COVID-19.

The chain couples TRBV19 to TRBJ1-2; perhaps TRBD1 as D (6 bases). This CDR3 contains 13 residues. Germline V lookup: CDR1 LNHDA, CDR2 SQIVND (reference sequence). V was pared by 5 bases and J by 4 bases, with 11 bases between. DNA for the CDR3: TGTGCCAGTAGTTCTTGGACAGCCTATGGCTACACCTTC. As protein: CASSSWTAYGYTF.

This clone was counted many times. This chain connects TRBV24-1 to TRBJ2-7; TRBD1 matches at 7 bases. With V trimmed by 6 bases and J by 2 bases, 3 bases remained unmatched. This CDR3 contains 13 residues. The germline V gene has CDR1 KGHDR and CDR2 SFDVKD. CDR3 nucleotide sequence: TGTGCCACCAGTCCCACAGGGGCCTACGAGCAGTACTTC. Its translation is CATSPTGAYEQYF.

At least ten counts were recorded for this clone. This sequence joins TRBV6-4 and TRBJ2-6; the D gene is possibly TRBD1 (6 bases). Trimming stripped 6 bases from V and 1 base from J, with 10 bases between. Germline V gene lookup returns CDR1 MRHNA and CDR2 SNTAGT. This CDR3 has 15 amino acids. CDR3 loop: CASSPGQSGANVLTF. The CDR3, as DNA: TGTGCCAGCAGCCCCGGACAGTCTGGGGCCAACGTCCTGACTTTC.

J is TRBJ2-3 and V is TRBV15, with D maybe TRBD2 (6 bases). The CDR3 length is 17 residues. The germline V and J ends were trimmed by 0 bases and 3 bases, with 16 bases remaining between them. Germline V lookup: CDR1 LNHNV, CDR2 YYDKDF (reference sequence). CDR3 sequence reads: CATSRDSRLGGTDTQYF. The CDR3 DNA sequence: TGTGCCACCAGCAGAGATTCGCGGCTGGGGGGTACAGATACGCAGTATTTT.

V gene TRBV6-2 or TRBV6-3 combines with J gene TRBJ2-7; D not certain. CDR1 and CDR2 from the germline V gene are MNHEY and SVGEGT. This CDR3 has 13 amino acids. Trimming removed 4 bases from V and 4 bases from J, with 11 bases in between. CDR3 loop: CASSSGDLYEQYF. The CDR3 nucleotides read TGTGCCAGCAGTTCGGGTGACCTATACGAGCAGTACTTC.

The chain uses TRBV15 and TRBJ2-6; D is unclear. V was shortened by 0 bases and J by 2 bases, with 8 bases between the two germline ends. CDR1 is LNHNV, CDR2 YYDKDF, per germline (reference sequence). The CDR3 is 16 residues long. For the CDR3, the DNA is TGTGCCACCAGCAGAGATGCCAGGACTGGGGCCAACGTCCTGACTTTC. This codes for CATSRDARTGANVLTF.

J is TRBJ2-3 and V is TRBV6-5; the match to TRBD2 covers 7 bases. Germline assignment: CDR1 MNHEY and CDR2 SVGAGI. CDR3 length: 15 residues. Losses at the gene ends were 3 bases for V and 3 bases for J; bases not matched to a gene: 6. The CDR3 reads CASSYLAEGTDTQYF. CDR3 coding DNA: TGTGCCAGCAGTTATCTAGCGGAGGGGACAGATACGCAGTATTTT.

V gene TRBV6-5 combines with J gene TRBJ1-2; 7 bases align to TRBD1. V dropped 10 bases and J dropped 8; count of bases not matched to a gene: 16. The germline V gene encodes CDR1 MNHEY and CDR2 SVGAGI. The CDR3 totals 14 residues. The CDR3 DNA sequence: TGTGCCACCATACCTACCGGGACAGAAAGCGGCTACACCTTC. Amino acid sequence: CATIPTGTESGYTF.

This sequence joins TRBV5-1 and TRBJ1-1; possibly TRBD1 for D (5 bases). Trimming left V 4 bases short and J 2 bases short, with 12 bases between. Germline V gives CDR1 SGHRS, CDR2 YFSETQ. There are 14 residues in the CDR3. For the CDR3, the DNA is TGCGCCAGCAGCGGAACCCAGGGAAACACTGAAGCTTTCTTT. Protein sequence: CASSGTQGNTEAFF.

The CDR3 bases are TGTGCCAGCAGCCCAACCTCGCAGATGAACACCGGGGAGCTGTTTTTT. Translation gives CASSPTSQMNTGELFF. This chain joins TRBV9 and TRBJ2-2; no firm D call. Germline CDR1 reads SGDLS; CDR2 reads YYNGEE. The CDR3 sequence is 16 residues long. Deletions cut 4 bases from V and 1 base from J, with 14 bases between.

Regarding this clone: At one end, the junction sequence differs from germline, possibly due to a read error. This sequence joins TRBV15 and TRBJ2-7, with TRBD1 matching 9 bases. Germline V lookup: CDR1 LNHNV, CDR2 YYDKDF (reference sequence). The CDR3 totals 15 residues. In DNA form, the CDR3 reads TGTGCCACCAGCAGAGATAGAGGGACAGGGTTTGGGTACGACTTC. This translates into CATSRDRGTGFGYDF. Complete variable domain (other parts from reference TRBV15 and TRBJ2-7): DAMVIQNPRYQVTQFGKPVTLSCSQTLNHNVMYWYQQKSSQAPKLLFHYYDKDFNNEADTPDNFQSRRPNTSFCFLDIRSPGLGDTAMYLCATSRDRGTGFGYDFGPGTRLTVT.

The rearrangement uses TRBV28 and TRBJ1-2, with D possibly matching TRBD1 (6 bases). The length of the CDR3 is 14 residues. Trimming cost V 7 bases and J 7 bases, with 19 bases left between them. Germline loops: CDR1 MDHEN, CDR2 SYDVKM. CDR3 DNA: TGTGCCAGCATTACCTCCGGTGGACAGTTTGGCTACACCTTC. Protein sequence: CASITSGGQFGYTF.

The J gene is TRBJ1-4, the V gene TRBV13; 9 bases align to TRBD1. The CDR3 length is 16 residues. V lost 5 bases to trimming and J lost 4 bases; unmatched junction nucleotides: 8. The germline gives CDR1 PRHDT, CDR2 FYEKMQ (reference sequence). CDR3 DNA: TGTGCCAGCAGCCGGACGGGGACAGGGTATAATGAAAAACTGTTTTTT. Its protein product is CASSRTGTGYNEKLFF.

The chain links TRBV13 to TRBJ1-1, with D unclear. V lost 1 base, J lost 1 base, and 10 bases lay in between. The germline V gene has CDR1 PRHDT and CDR2 FYEKMQ (reference sequence). The CDR3 length is 15 residues. CDR3 DNA sequence: TGTGCCAGCAGCTTAGTGTTACAGAGGAACACTGAAGCTTTCTTT. Protein product: CASSLVLQRNTEAFF.

CDR3 DNA sequence: TGTGCCAGCAGCGCGGGACTAGTCACCGGGGAGCTGTTTTTT. Protein product: CASSAGLVTGELFF. This chain links TRBV5-6 with TRBJ2-2, with 8 positions matching TRBD2. The CDR3 is 14 residues long. Germline V lookup: CDR1 SGHDT, CDR2 YYEEEE. With V trimmed by 4 bases and J by 4 bases, 3 bases remained unmatched.

The J gene is TRBJ1-5, the V gene TRBV5-6; the match to TRBD1 covers 7 bases. The CDR3 totals 14 residues. The V segment lost 5 bases and the J segment 3 bases; nucleotides outside the gene matches: 5. Germline loops: CDR1 SGHDT, CDR2 YYEEEE. The CDR3 DNA reads TGTGCCAGCAGTACAGGACAGGCCAATCAGCCCCAGCATTTT. Protein product: CASSTGQANQPQHF.

V usage is TRBV19 and J usage is TRBJ2-4; 10 nucleotides align to TRBD2. The CDR3 extends over 22 amino acids. Unmatched junction bases numbered 23, after V lost 5 bases and J lost 1 base. Germline CDR1 is LNHDA and CDR2 is SQIVND (reference sequence). The CDR3 loop is CASSPLFWGAGGPAPAKNIQYF. CDR3 DNA sequence: TGTGCCAGTAGTCCCTTATTTTGGGGAGCGGGGGGGCCTGCTCCGGCCAAAAACATTCAGTACTTC. Combining the CDR3 with reference TRBV19 and TRBJ2-4 gives the whole variable domain DGGITQSPKYLFRKEGQNVTLSCEQNLNHDAMYWYRQDPGQGLRLIYYSQIVNDFQKGDIAEGYSVSREKKESFPLTVTSAQKNPTAFYLCASSPLFWGAGGPAPAKNIQYFGAGTRLSVL.

Here the CDR3 reads CASSPPNNQETQYF. The CDR3 bases are TGTGCCAGCTCACCACCGAACAACCAAGAGACCCAGTACTTC. This sequence joins TRBV18 and TRBJ2-5, with D unclear. V lost 0 bases and J 0 bases, leaving 5 bases between the germline ends. CDR1 and CDR2 from the germline V gene are KGHSH and LQKENI. This CDR3 is built from 14 residues.

The chain combines TRBV6-5 with TRBJ1-5, with D tentatively TRBD1 (5 bases). With 2 bases removed from V and 2 bases from J, the gap between germline ends came to 7 bases. The CDR3 spans 14 residues. CDR1 MNHEY and CDR2 SVGAGI come from the germline V gene. CDR3 nucleotide sequence: TGTGCCAGCAGTTACCAGGGTGGCAATCAGCCCCAGCATTTT. This encodes CASSYQGGNQPQHF.

The chain uses TRBV6-5 and TRBJ1-2; 9 bases line up with TRBD1. J lost 4 bases, V lost 4 bases, and 10 bases had no gene match. Germline assignment: CDR1 MNHEY and CDR2 SVGAGI. The CDR3 runs 16 residues. The CDR3 DNA follows: TGTGCCAGCAGTTCCATGACAGGGGGGTTAAGCTATGGCTACACCTTC. This sequence encodes CASSSMTGGLSYGYTF.

The J gene is TRBJ2-5, the V gene TRBV4-3; D remains ambiguous. Trimming pared 0 bases from V and 7 bases from J, leaving 12 bases between. Germline V gene data show CDR1 as LGHNA and CDR2 as YSLEER. The CDR3 covers 14 residues. The CDR3 DNA follows: TGCGCCAGCAGCCAAGATACCGCCCGCGGGACCCAGTACTTC. Its protein is CASSQDTARGTQYF.

The chain recombines TRBV27 with TRBJ2-2; tentatively, D is TRBD1 (6 bases). Trimming took off 6 bases at V and 6 bases at J, with 11 bases between the two ends. The germline V gene has CDR1 MNHEY and CDR2 SMNVEV (reference sequence). The CDR3 runs 13 residues. The CDR3 spells CASRGQWAGELFF. CDR3 DNA: TGTGCCAGCAGAGGACAGTGGGCCGGGGAGCTGTTTTTT.

The CDR3 loop is CASSQVGWGQGNNGYTF. In nucleotides, the CDR3 is TGCGCCAGCAGCCAAGTCGGGTGGGGACAGGGCAATAATGGCTACACCTTC. The chain uses TRBV4-1 and TRBJ1-2; 9 positions agree with TRBD1. The germline CDR1 and CDR2 sequences are MGHRA and YSYEKL. The V segment lost 1 base and the J segment 6 bases; nucleotides outside the gene matches: 12. The CDR3 totals 17 residues.

The rearrangement joins TRBV18 to TRBJ1-5, with a possible D match to TRBD1 (6 bases). This CDR3 region has 16 residues. The V end lost 0 bases, the J end lost 2 bases, and 11 bases lay between the germline ends. From germline, CDR1 is KGHSH and CDR2 LQKENI. The CDR3 protein is CASSPPGGGGNQPQHF. As DNA, the CDR3 is TGTGCCAGCTCACCACCGGGGGGGGGCGGCAATCAGCCCCAGCATTTT.

This chain connects TRBV6-6 to TRBJ1-1, with a weak D call TRBD1 (6 bases). CDR3 length: 14 amino acids. Germline V gives CDR1 MNHNY, CDR2 SVGAGI (reference sequence). The V and J ends lost 6 bases and 4 bases respectively, with 15 bases between them. CDR3 residues: CASSKGGGGTEAFF. The CDR3 DNA reads as TGTGCCAGCAGCAAGGGGGGGGGCGGCACTGAAGCTTTCTTT.

V and J are TRBV28 and TRBJ1-5; D is unclear. The CDR3 contains 13 residues. Trimming pared 8 bases from V and 0 bases from J, leaving 8 bases between. Germline lookup yields CDR1 MDHEN and CDR2 SYDVKM. The DNA for the CDR3 is TGTGCCAGCCTCAGATATAGCAATCAGCCCCAGCATTTT. Translated: CASLRYSNQPQHF.

This chain joins TRBV7-9 and TRBJ2-3; D call uncertain. The CDR3 covers 12 residues. Trimming cost V 4 bases and J 6 bases, with 8 bases left between them. The germline CDR1 and CDR2 sequences are SEHNR and FQNEAQ (reference sequence). The CDR3, as DNA: TGTGCCAGCAGCTCGCCACTGGATACGCAGTATTTT. Translating it yields CASSSPLDTQYF.

The CDR3 region is CASSLGQGPLLGYEQYF. The CDR3, as DNA: TGTGCCAGCAGCTTGGGACAGGGACCCCTCCTGGGCTACGAGCAGTACTTC. The chain carries TRBV5-5 and TRBJ2-7; 7 nucleotides match TRBD1. The CDR3 runs to 17 residues. V gave up 0 bases and J gave up 3 bases; unmatched junction bases: 12. Germline V gives CDR1 SGHKS, CDR2 YYEKEE (reference sequence).

This clone was detected only a few times. The chain is built from TRBV4-3 and TRBJ2-3; a weak D match, TRBD2 (7 bases). V was trimmed by 1 base and J by 6 bases, leaving 26 bases between them. The CDR3 length is 19 residues. Per germline, CDR1 LGHNA and CDR2 YSLEER. The CDR3 loop is CASSQGSRGRRIGMDTQYF. The CDR3 DNA is TGCGCCAGCAGCCAAGGCTCGCGGGGGCGCCGGATAGGGATGGATACGCAGTATTTT.

The genes are TRBV4-2 and TRBJ1-2; 11 bases are a match to TRBD1. Trimming removed 0 bases from V and 5 bases from J; junction bases left unmatched: 5. The CDR3 length is 16 residues. Germline CDR1 reads LGHNA; CDR2 reads YNFKEQ. The CDR3 coding sequence is TGTGCCAGCAGCCAAGACAGGACAGGGGGCGCTTATGGCTACACCTTC. It specifies CASSQDRTGGAYGYTF.